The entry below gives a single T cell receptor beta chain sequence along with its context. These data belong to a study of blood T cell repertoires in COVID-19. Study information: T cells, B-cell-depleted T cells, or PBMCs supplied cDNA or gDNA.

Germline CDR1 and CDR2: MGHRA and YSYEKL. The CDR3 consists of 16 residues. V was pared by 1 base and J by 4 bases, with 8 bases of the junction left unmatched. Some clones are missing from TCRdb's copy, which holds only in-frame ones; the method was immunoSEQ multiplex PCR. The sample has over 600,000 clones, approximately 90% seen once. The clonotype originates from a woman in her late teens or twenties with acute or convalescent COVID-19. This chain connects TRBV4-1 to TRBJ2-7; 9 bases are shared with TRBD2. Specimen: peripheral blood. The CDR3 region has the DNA TGCGCCAGCAGCCAAGTAATTGCGGGACTAGCATACGAGCAGTACTTC. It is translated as CASSQVIAGLAYEQYF.